The following is a TCR beta chain sequence with its context. Its antigen is currently unknown. Use of 60 Vbeta and 13 Jbeta primers characterized the PCR. TCRdb's copy holds only in-frame clones and misses some; the assay was immunoSEQ multiplex PCR. The sample has fewer than 250,000 clones, 70% to 80% seen once. This sample stems from a study of cytomegalovirus exposure and HLA in healthy donors. The CDR3 runs to 21 residues. General study points: Earlier analysis looked at TCR beta V segments, and most were productive about 90% or about 30% of the time. CMV serostatus was the only immune exposure information that was available.

The clonotype was recovered from a male donor in good health and CMV-seronegative. V gene TRBV21-1 combines with J gene TRBJ1-5; the table calls TRBD1, which could not be checked here. TRBV21-1 is tagged as a pseudogene. The sample comprised PBMCs. The CDR3 DNA reads as TGTGCCAGCAGCAAAACTGTGCCAGGGGGCGATCAGGAAGAGAGCAATCAGCCCCAGCATTTT. It is translated as CASSKTVPGGDQEESNQPQHF.